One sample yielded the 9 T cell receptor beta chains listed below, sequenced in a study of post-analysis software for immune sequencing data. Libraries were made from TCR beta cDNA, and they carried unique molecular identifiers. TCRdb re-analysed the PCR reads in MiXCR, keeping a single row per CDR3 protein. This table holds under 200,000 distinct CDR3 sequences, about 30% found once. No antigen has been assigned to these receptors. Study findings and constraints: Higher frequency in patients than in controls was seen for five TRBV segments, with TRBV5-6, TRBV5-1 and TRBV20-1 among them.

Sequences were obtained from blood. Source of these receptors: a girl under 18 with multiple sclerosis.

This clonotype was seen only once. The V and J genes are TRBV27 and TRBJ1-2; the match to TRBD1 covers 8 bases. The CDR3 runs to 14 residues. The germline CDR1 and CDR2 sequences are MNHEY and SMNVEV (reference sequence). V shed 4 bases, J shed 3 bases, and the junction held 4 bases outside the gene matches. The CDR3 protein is CASSCGQGDYGYTF. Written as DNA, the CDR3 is TGTGCCAGCAGTTGTGGACAGGGAGACTATGGCTACACCTTC.

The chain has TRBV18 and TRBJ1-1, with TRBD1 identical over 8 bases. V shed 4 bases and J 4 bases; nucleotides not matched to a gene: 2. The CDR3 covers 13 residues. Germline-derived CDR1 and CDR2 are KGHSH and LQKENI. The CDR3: CASSLDRATEAFF. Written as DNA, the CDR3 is TGTGCCAGCTCACTGGACAGGGCCACTGAAGCTTTCTTT.

The CDR3: CALHEYGYTF. The CDR3 DNA sequence: TGTGCCTTACACGAGTATGGCTACACCTTC. This chain links TRBV30 with TRBJ1-2; D gene ambiguous. Germline V gene sequence: CDR1 GTSNPN, CDR2 SVGIG (reference sequence). Trimming removed 7 bases at V and 5 bases at J, with 8 bases between. CDR3 length: 10 residues.

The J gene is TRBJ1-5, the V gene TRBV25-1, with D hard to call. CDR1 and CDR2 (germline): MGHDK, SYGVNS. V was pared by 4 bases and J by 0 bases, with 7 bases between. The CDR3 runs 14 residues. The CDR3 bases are TGTGCCAGCAGTGGCTATGTTAGCAATCAGCCCCAGCATTTT. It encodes CASSGYVSNQPQHF.

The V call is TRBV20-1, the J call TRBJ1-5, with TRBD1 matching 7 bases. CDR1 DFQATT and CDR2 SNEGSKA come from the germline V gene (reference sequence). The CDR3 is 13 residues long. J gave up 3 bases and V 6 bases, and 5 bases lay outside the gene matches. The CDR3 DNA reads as TGCAGTGCCGCCGACAGGGTCAATCAGCCCCAGCATTTT. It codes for CSAADRVNQPQHF.

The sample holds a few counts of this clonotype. The CDR3 region is CASSLGGSNNEQFF. Written as DNA, the CDR3 is TGCGCCAGCAGCTTGGGCGGTAGCAACAATGAGCAGTTCTTC. The chain joins TRBV5-1 to TRBJ2-1; D is uncertain. Per the germline V gene, CDR1 is SGHRS and CDR2 is YFSETQ. V gave up 0 bases and J gave up 5 bases, with 9 bases separating them. CDR3 length equals 14 residues.

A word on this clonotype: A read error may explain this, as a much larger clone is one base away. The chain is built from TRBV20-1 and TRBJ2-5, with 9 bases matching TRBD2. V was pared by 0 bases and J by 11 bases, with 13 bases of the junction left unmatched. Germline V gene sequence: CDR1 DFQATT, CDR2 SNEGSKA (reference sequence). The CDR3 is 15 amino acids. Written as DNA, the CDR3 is TGCAGTGCTAGAGATATCACTAGCGGGTACAATGAGCAGTACTTC. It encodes CSARDITSGYNEQYF.

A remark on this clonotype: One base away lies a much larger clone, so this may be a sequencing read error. CDR3 DNA: TGCAGTGCTAGAGGGGGGATTGATACGCAGTATTTT. It codes for CSARGGIDTQYF. V is TRBV20-1 and J is TRBJ2-3; TRBD1 or TRBD2 may be the D gene (5 bases each). The CDR3 is 12 amino acids. Germline V gene data show CDR1 as DFQATT and CDR2 as SNEGSKA (reference sequence). Trimming shortened V by 1 base and J by 6 bases, and 8 bases separated the two germline ends.

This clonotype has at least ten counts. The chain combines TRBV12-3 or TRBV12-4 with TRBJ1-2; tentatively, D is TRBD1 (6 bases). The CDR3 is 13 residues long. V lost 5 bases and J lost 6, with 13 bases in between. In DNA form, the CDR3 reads TGTGCCAGCAGTCGGGGGCGGGTCGATGGCTACACCTTC. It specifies CASSRGRVDGYTF.